Presented here are 10 T cell receptor beta chains from one specimen sequenced in a study of CD4+ T cells in melanoma. Profiling relied on immunoSEQ multiplex PCR, and the TCRdb table lists in-frame clones only, not all of them. The sample comprises about 110,000 clones, approximately 90% of which are singletons, and 2.5% to 3.5% rests with the top ten. Sequencing used peripheral blood. These receptors came from a human donor with melanoma.

The rearrangement uses TRBV9 and TRBJ2-3, with D tentatively TRBD1 or TRBD2 (6 bases each). V lost 2 bases and J lost 4, with 11 bases in between. The CDR3 loop spans 14 amino acids. Germline V gives CDR1 SGDLS, CDR2 YYNGEE. The CDR3 sequence is CASSVSRGADTQYF. The CDR3 nucleotides read TGTGCCAGCAGCGTTTCTAGGGGGGCAGATACGCAGTATTTT.

The genes are TRBV2 and TRBJ1-1; possibly TRBD1 for D (6 bases). Germline loops: CDR1 SNHLY, CDR2 FYNNEI. The CDR3 is 11 amino acids. The V gene lost 6 bases and the J gene lost 5 bases, with 7 bases spanning the gap. In nucleotides, the CDR3 is TGTGCCAGCAGAAGGGGGACTGAAGCTTTCTTT. Protein: CASRRGTEAFF.

The V call is TRBV5-4, the J call TRBJ2-3, with D unclear. The CDR3 spans 18 residues. In germline, CDR1 is SGHNT, CDR2 YYREEE (reference sequence). V dropped 2 bases and J dropped 2 bases, with 21 bases sitting between them. DNA for the CDR3: TGTGCCAGCAGCTTAGGGATAGTCGAAACGGGTACCACAGATACGCAGTATTTT. Protein sequence: CASSLGIVETGTTDTQYF.

The chain has TRBV12-5 and TRBJ1-3; D gene uncertain. CDR1 and CDR2 (germline): LGHNT, FRNRAP. The CDR3 is made up of 17 amino acids. The ends were cut back, 4 bases at V and 2 bases at J, with 18 bases in the middle. DNA of the CDR3: TGTGCTAGTGGTTCGTTTGGTGACCGCCTAACTGGAAACACCATATATTTT. Translation gives CASGSFGDRLTGNTIYF.

The chain employs TRBV19 and TRBJ2-2; 7 bases are shared with TRBD2. The length of the CDR3 is 14 residues. Germline-derived CDR1 and CDR2 are LNHDA and SQIVND (reference sequence). Unmatched junction bases numbered 3, after V lost 7 bases and J lost 1 base. CDR3 coding DNA: TGTGCCAGTAAGACTAGCAGGAACACCGGGGAGCTGTTTTTT. It specifies CASKTSRNTGELFF. Combining the CDR3 with reference TRBV19 and TRBJ2-2 gives the whole variable domain DGGITQSPKYLFRKEGQNVTLSCEQNLNHDAMYWYRQDPGQGLRLIYYSQIVNDFQKGDIAEGYSVSREKKESFPLTVTSAQKNPTAFYLCASKTSRNTGELFFGEGSRLTVL.

The V gene is TRBV5-1, the J gene TRBJ2-3; TRBD1 aligns across 7 bases. The CDR3 has 16 amino acids. The J segment lost 2 bases and the V segment lost 4 bases, leaving 10 bases of the junction unmatched. Looked up from germline, CDR1 is SGHRS and CDR2 is YFSETQ. The CDR3 DNA reads TGCGCCAGCAGCCCCCGAACAGGGGCCAACACAGATACGCAGTATTTT. Amino acid sequence: CASSPRTGANTDTQYF.

This chain uses TRBV4-2 with TRBJ1-6; no clear D. The V end lost 0 bases, the J end lost 1 base, and 10 bases lay between the germline ends. The germline CDR1 and CDR2 sequences are LGHNA and YNFKEQ. CDR3 size: 17 residues. For the CDR3, the DNA is TGTGCCAGCAGCCAAGATCTTAGACGGTCCTATAATTCACCCCTCCACTTT. It yields the protein CASSQDLRRSYNSPLHF.

In its sample, this clone was seen once. The chain combines TRBV15 with TRBJ1-3; possible D gene TRBD1, 5 bases. This CDR3 is 15 amino acids long. Germline CDR1 and CDR2: LNHNV and YYDKDF (reference sequence). The V end was cut by 0 bases, the J end by 2 bases, with 8 bases between. CDR3 in amino acids: CATSRERGPGNTIYF. The CDR3 nucleotides read TGTGCCACCAGCAGAGAAAGGGGCCCTGGAAACACCATATATTTT.

J is TRBJ1-5 and V is TRBV4-1, with a tentative D call TRBD1 (6 bases). The V gene's germline CDR1 is MGHRA and CDR2 YSYEKL. The CDR3 has 13 residues. V lost 1 base to trimming and J lost 8 bases, with 9 bases between them. This CDR3 reads CASSQVGGEPQHF. CDR3 bases: TGCGCCAGCAGCCAAGTAGGGGGGGAGCCCCAGCATTTT.

The chain couples TRBV4-1 to TRBJ2-5; 13 positions agree with TRBD2. The germline V gene has CDR1 MGHRA and CDR2 YSYEKL. J was trimmed by 3 bases and V by 3 bases; bases with no gene match: 4. There are 16 residues in the CDR3. CDR3 region: CASSHSTSGGKETQYF. The DNA of the CDR3 is TGCGCCAGCAGCCACTCGACTAGCGGGGGGAAAGAGACCCAGTACTTC.